This T cell receptor beta chain was found in a study of T cell repertoires in cytomegalovirus infection (dated by TCRdb to between 2017 and 2020). Describing the broader study: Peptide stimulations targeted recently identified HLA-C-restricted CMV epitopes, whose presentation resists viral immunomodulation, together with well-studied HLA-B-restricted epitopes. Donor HLA type was relevant to the analysis, as public TCR beta signatures indicated carriage of CMV infection together with the matching HLA type. Broader findings and caveats from the paper: Carriers of CMV infection plus the relevant HLA type were discriminated by the cumulative frequency of public TCR beta family members in the study cohort and in an independent approximately 400-donor cohort. The ex vivo response was dominated by HLA-C-restricted CMV-specific TCR beta clonotypes, which also provided the single most frequent clonotype in two of eight donors.

This clonotype came up a few times. Its antigen specificity is not known. Base qualities are missing; no much larger clone stands one base away. V is pared back by 5 bases and J by 4 bases, with 18 bases lying between the germline termini. Via the germline V gene, CDR1 is SGHAT and CDR2 FQNNGV. Measured from the cysteine to the phenylalanine, the CDR3 is 16 residues long. Only CDR3 DNA is held: 48 bases, read in frame from base 1. Instrument used: Illumina HiSeq 1500. The public sequencing data were trimmed at Q25 with fastp and processed into clonotypes with MiXCR by TCRdb, which kept only in-frame beta chains. One record per CDR3 amino acid sequence lists the most common genes and DNA. This sample has roughly 340,000 distinct CDR3 sequences in its table, and around 29% of those were observed once. About 20% of the sample is in the top ten clones. Explained via the paper, the treatment or condition label denotes: in vitro stimulation with specific CMV peptide epitopes to enrich CMV-specific T cells.

The V and J genes are TRBV11-2 and TRBJ2-1; TRBD1 is possibly the D segment (6 matching bases). The receptor comes from a human donor in good health (CMV status not recorded). Some clones in this sample may be carry-over from other donors' samples. Sequencing used cultured PBMCs, obtained from culture after CMV antigen stimulation. The sequenced DNA: TGTGCCAGCAGCCCCACCGGGTTAGGGACATACAATGAGCAGTTCTTC. It encodes CASSPTGLGTYNEQFF.